This is a list of T cell receptor beta chains from one sample in a study of monozygotic twins with inflammatory bowel disease. TCRdb re-called the 5' RACE reads; one entry per CDR3 protein, DNA not given. The table lists about 350,000 distinct CDR3 sequences, with around 2% in the top ten. Sample: blood. The receptors were gathered from a human donor with ulcerative colitis or Crohn's disease, or a healthy co-twin of an affected twin (not recorded which). Each CDR3 is given with its conserved first and last residue.

length	V	J	CDR3
12	TRBV5-1	TRBJ2-2	CASSTGQGELFF
14	TRBV14	TRBJ1-6	CASSQGGLLSPLHF
14	TRBV12-3/TRBV12-4	TRBJ2-1	CASRRTSGYNEQFF
13	TRBV28	TRBJ2-2	CASRPMNTGELFF
14	TRBV18	TRBJ1-2	CASSLTVANYGYTF
13	TRBV18	TRBJ2-7	CASSPPPGYEQYF
16	TRBV5-1	TRBJ2-2	CASSFGDRSRTGELFF
13	TRBV20-1	TRBJ2-7	CSALSGKYYEQYF
18	TRBV10-3	TRBJ2-1	CAISESLSGSGRGNEQFF
16	TRBV5-1	TRBJ2-7	CASSPFGGSSSYEQYF
15	TRBV4-1	TRBJ2-1	CASSPRTSGSGEQFF
13	TRBV12-3/TRBV12-4	TRBJ2-5	CASSLGPRETQYF
12	TRBV28	TRBJ1-5	CASSRETQSQHF
12	TRBV5-5	TRBJ2-2	CASSFNAGELFF
15	TRBV28	TRBJ1-6	CASSTGQGGHSPLHF
13	TRBV28	TRBJ2-5	CASSLYAWETQYF
15	TRBV2	TRBJ1-4	CASSDSGAESEKLFF
15	TRBV11-2	TRBJ2-3	CASSLGAGGADTQYF
16	TRBV5-1	TRBJ2-1	CASSFRQGVTYNEQFF
14	TRBV5-1	TRBJ1-4	CASSLGLGREKLFF
16	TRBV28	TRBJ2-5	CASTVGAGTFQETQYF
16	TRBV19	TRBJ2-1	CASTPFGGVPYNEQFF
14	TRBV20-1	TRBJ1-2	CSARDQGANYGYTF
14	TRBV29-1	TRBJ2-2	CSAPLAGDTGELFF
13	TRBV28	TRBJ1-1	CASSFLPGVEAFF
16	TRBV7-9	TRBJ2-1	CASSPKAGSSYNEQFF
14	TRBV5-1	TRBJ2-4	CASSLAGQGNMQYF
16	TRBV4-2	TRBJ2-7	CASSQEAGESSYEQYF
15	TRBV7-9	TRBJ2-1	CASSLGGTTYNEQFF
13	TRBV20-1	TRBJ1-1	CSARRKTNTEAFF
14	TRBV7-9	TRBJ2-1	CASSSGGAGDEQFF
16	TRBV6-4	TRBJ2-3	CASSEGGLAGADTQYF
14	TRBV7-2	TRBJ2-3	CASSQGLSTDTQYF
15	TRBV5-6	TRBJ2-5	CASSLEQANGETQYF
14	TRBV20-1	TRBJ2-7	CSAHRGRGTYEQYF
15	TRBV15	TRBJ1-4	CATSRGGTENEKLFF
15	TRBV7-9	TRBJ2-3	CASSPLAATADTQYF
13	TRBV30	TRBJ1-2	CAWSESRDYGYTF
15	TRBV5-1	TRBJ1-6	CASSPGQGLNSPLHF
15	TRBV9	TRBJ2-3	CASSVAASWVNTQYF
14	TRBV5-1	TRBJ2-5	CASSLETGEETQYF